The TCR beta chain described here comes from a study of blood T cell repertoires in COVID-19. Study in general: The samples span acute and convalescent COVID-19 from the United States, Italy and Spain. Sample material is recorded as cDNA or gDNA derived from T cells, B-cell-depleted T cells, or PBMCs.

How the authors handled the data: From reference gene primer amplification, estimates of nucleated cell counts were derived. The table came from immunoSEQ multiplex PCR; TCRdb's copy has only in-frame clones and leaves some out. Clone size and V and J calls were adopted from that table, with D and trimming inferred from the DNA. The sample includes 350,000 to 400,000 clones, about 90% of them seen just once. The CDR3 loop spans 12 amino acids. From germline, CDR1 is MGHRA and CDR2 YSYEKL. The V end lost 1 base, the J end lost 10 bases, and 10 bases lay between the germline ends. Sequencing used peripheral blood. The sequence was obtained from a man aged 18 to 30 with active or convalescent COVID-19. This sequence joins TRBV4-1 and TRBJ1-1; tentatively, D is TRBD1 (5 bases). CDR3 sequence: CASSQVLGLAFF. CDR3 DNA: TGCGCCAGCAGCCAAGTACTGGGGCTAGCTTTCTTT.